This is a list of T cell receptor beta chains from one sample in a study of blood T cell repertoires in COVID-19. TCRdb keeps only in-frame clones here, not all; method: immunoSEQ multiplex PCR. This sample has 130,000 to 150,000 clones, with approximately 84% found just once. The sequenced sample was peripheral blood. The receptor source for this set is a woman aged 80 or older in a cohort sampled during active or convalescent COVID-19. The CDR3 runs from the conserved cysteine through the conserved F or W. Clone size is stated in some rows and not others, as once, few, many or a class when expanded.

v_gene	abundance	CDR3aa
TRBV5-6	NA	CASSQVGRVQETQYF
TRBV7-9	NA	CASSLVLGSGQGQLAQHF
TRBV7-2	few	CASSLTGGSGNTIYF
TRBV28	NA	CASIRTGYTEAFF
TRBV6-4	NA	CASSDEANNEQFF
TRBV7-9	few	CASSFPGQGSEQYF
TRBV28	NA	CASSFGAGGMRTEAFF
TRBV2	NA	CASSALAGGQETQYF
TRBV6-2/TRBV6-3	NA	CASSSIAGGLDEQFF
TRBV7-9	NA	CASSLAGGTYEQYF
TRBV7-8	NA	CASSYNQETQYF
TRBV18	NA	CASSPHTGGDEAFF
TRBV5-1	NA	CASSLAGSGAQETQYF
TRBV7-3	few	CASSTGQNTQYF
TRBV9	NA	CASSVEGTSGSSTDTQYF
TRBV28	NA	CASSWDYRGGSNQPQHF
TRBV11-2	NA	CASSLSRGNTIYF
TRBV5-1	NA	CASSQTGNQPQHF
TRBV6-2/TRBV6-3	NA	CASSRQGMNTEAFF
TRBV5-1	NA	CASSFQQGGYGYTF
TRBV7-8	NA	CASSLQTDSSYNSPLHF
TRBV5-6	NA	CASSLAGQGSNYGYTF
TRBV18	once	CASSYFKGAHGYTF
TRBV5-1	NA	CASSLERTGRGYTF
TRBV7-3	NA	CASSQGGETQYF
TRBV15	NA	CATSLRTGAGPLHF
TRBV5-4	NA	CASSFFFGMRGGQTGELFF
TRBV3-1/TRBV3-2	NA	CASRRGLDGEQYF